Below are 32 T cell receptor beta chains sequenced from a single sample in a study of blood T cell repertoires in COVID-19. TCRdb keeps only in-frame clones here, not all; method: immunoSEQ multiplex PCR. This table has about 250,000 clones, about 85% appearing once. The material sequenced was peripheral blood. Every receptor here comes from a young man with active or convalescent COVID-19.

V usage is TRBV4-3 and J usage is TRBJ2-1, with D maybe TRBD2 (6 bases). Germline V lookup: CDR1 LGHNA, CDR2 YSLEER. The CDR3 runs to 15 residues. V was cut by 4 bases and J by 0 bases, with 10 bases left in between. CDR3 protein: CASSRDSSSYNEQFF. DNA for the CDR3: TGCGCCAGCAGCCGGGACTCCAGCTCCTACAATGAGCAGTTCTTC.

This chain uses TRBV3-1 (or the pseudogene TRBV3-2) with TRBJ1-4; no clear D gene. Germline assignment: CDR1 LGHDT and CDR2 YNNKEL (reference sequence). The CDR3 totals 16 residues. V was clipped by 1 base and J by 8 bases, with 17 bases between them. The CDR3, as DNA: TGTGCCAGCAGCCAAGCAGTGGGTGCAACGGGGGAAAAACTGTTTTTT. As protein: CASSQAVGATGEKLFF.

V and J are TRBV30 and TRBJ1-5; 7 nucleotides match TRBD1. Germline loops: CDR1 GTSNPN, CDR2 SVGIG (reference sequence). The CDR3 contains 15 residues. The V segment lost 0 bases and the J segment 5 bases; nucleotides outside the gene matches: 7. The CDR3 DNA reads as TGTGCCTGGAGTGTGAGAGACAGGGCCCATCAGCCCCAGCATTTT. This codes for CAWSVRDRAHQPQHF.

V gene TRBV23-1 combines with J gene TRBJ2-5; 7 bases map to TRBD1. TRBV23-1 is labeled an ORF, and its function is uncertain. V was clipped by 6 bases and J by 2 bases; unmatched bases: 12. The CDR3 has 16 amino acids. Here the CDR3 reads CASSPQGDVWQETQYF. The CDR3 DNA follows: TGCGCCAGCAGCCCGCAGGGGGATGTATGGCAAGAGACCCAGTACTTC.

V is TRBV5-6 and J is TRBJ2-7, with unresolved D. Between the trimmed V and J ends, which lost 0 bases and 5 bases, there was a span of 3 bases. This CDR3 is 11 amino acids long. Germline V gene lookup returns CDR1 SGHDT and CDR2 YYEEEE. The CDR3 reads CASSLADEQYF. CDR3 nucleotides: TGTGCCAGCAGCTTGGCGGACGAGCAGTACTTC.

V is TRBV7-8 and J is TRBJ2-7, with TRBD1 matching 7 bases. The CDR3 is made up of 14 amino acids. V lost 3 bases to trimming and J lost 3 bases; unmatched junction nucleotides: 5. Germline V gives CDR1 SGHVS, CDR2 FQNEAQ. The CDR3 here is CASSFEGANYEQYF. The CDR3 DNA reads TGTGCCAGCAGCTTTGAGGGGGCAAACTACGAGCAGTACTTC.

The genes are TRBV2 and TRBJ1-5; a weak D match, TRBD1 (5 bases). The CDR3 loop spans 15 amino acids. The V gene's germline CDR1 is SNHLY and CDR2 FYNNEI. Trimming shortened V by 3 bases and J by 1 base, and 10 bases separated the two germline ends. CDR3 loop: CASSEGGRSNQPQHF. The CDR3 DNA sequence: TGTGCCAGCAGTGAGGGGGGAAGGAGCAATCAGCCCCAGCATTTT. Full variable domain (rest looked up from reference TRBV2 and TRBJ1-5): EPEVTQTPSHQVTQMGQEVILRCVPISNHLYFYWYRQILGQKVEFLVSFYNNEISEKSEIFDDQFSVERPDGSNFTLKIRSTKLEDSAMYFCASSEGGRSNQPQHFGDGTRLSIL.

The chain joins TRBV9 to TRBJ2-7, with D possibly TRBD2 on 5 matching bases. Germline V gene sequence: CDR1 SGDLS, CDR2 YYNGEE. Trimming took 0 bases from V and 6 from J, leaving 16 bases between them. The CDR3 length is 15 residues. The CDR3 DNA sequence: TGTGCCAGCAGCGTAGCAGTAGTCGGGGTGGGCGAGCAGTACTTC. Translating gives CASSVAVVGVGEQYF. The variable domain in full, completed from reference TRBV9 and TRBJ2-7, reads DSGVTQTPKHLITATGQRVTLRCSPRSGDLSVYWYQQSLDQGLQFLIQYYNGEERAKGNILERFSAQQFPDLHSELNLSSLELGDSALYFCASSVAVVGVGEQYFGPGTRLTVT.

The genes are TRBV2 and TRBJ1-1, with D possibly being TRBD1 (5 bases). Trimming took off 6 bases at V and 7 bases at J, with 9 bases between the two ends. The CDR3 has 11 amino acids. CDR1 and CDR2 from the germline V gene are SNHLY and FYNNEI. This CDR3 is CASSLTVEAFF. The CDR3 DNA is TGTGCCAGCAGCCTGACAGTTGAAGCTTTCTTT.

The chain combines TRBV7-6 with TRBJ2-1; 10 nucleotides match TRBD1. V gave up 5 bases and J gave up 7 bases; unmatched junction bases: 5. The CDR3 consists of 14 residues. Germline CDR1 and CDR2: SGHVS and FNYEAQ. The CDR3 reads CASSQRTGGNEQFF. In DNA, the CDR3 is TGTGCCAGCAGCCAAAGGACAGGGGGGAATGAGCAGTTCTTC.

The V call is TRBV9, the J call TRBJ2-2; 7 bases agree with TRBD2. CDR1 is SGDLS and CDR2 is YYNGEE in the germline V gene. Losses at the gene ends were 0 bases for V and 5 bases for J; bases not matched to a gene: 4. The CDR3 consists of 15 residues. CDR3 region: CASSVVAGVTGELFF. In nucleotides, the CDR3 is TGTGCCAGCAGCGTAGTGGCGGGAGTTACCGGGGAGCTGTTTTTT.

The chain has TRBV7-3 and TRBJ2-6; possibly TRBD1 for D (6 bases). The CDR3 has 22 residues. V lost 4 bases and J 4 bases, leaving 32 bases between the germline ends. In germline, CDR1 is SGHTA, CDR2 FQGTGA. For the CDR3, the DNA is TGTGCCAGCAGCTCCCTTACGCCGGGACACCAACTCCGGTTAGCGGGGGCCAACGTCCTGACTTTC. The encoded protein is CASSSLTPGHQLRLAGANVLTF.

The chain couples TRBV6-2 or TRBV6-3 to TRBJ1-6; D not resolved. V was trimmed by 2 bases and J by 0 bases, leaving 5 bases between them. CDR1 MNHEY and CDR2 SVGEGT come from the germline V gene. The CDR3 runs 15 residues. The CDR3 loop reads CASSYRSSYNSPLHF. CDR3 bases: TGTGCCAGCAGTTACAGGAGCTCCTATAATTCACCCCTCCACTTT.

This clone has a single count. The chain recombines TRBV4-3 with TRBJ1-3, with 9 nucleotides matching TRBD1. The germline CDR1 and CDR2 sequences are LGHNA and YSLEER. This CDR3 contains 16 residues. With V trimmed by 1 base and J by 3 bases, 4 bases remained unmatched. CDR3 bases: TGCGCCAGCAGCCAAGCCGGGACAGGGATTGGAAACACCATATATTTT. Protein product: CASSQAGTGIGNTIYF.

V is TRBV10-3 and J is TRBJ1-2; 9 bases align to TRBD1. Germline CDR1 ENHRY, CDR2 SYGVKD. The CDR3 sequence is 15 residues long. Trimming at V came to 6 bases and at J to 2 bases, leaving 7 bases not matched to a gene. The CDR3 spells CAIRAQGAGNYGYTF. Written as DNA, the CDR3 is TGTGCCATCAGGGCACAGGGGGCGGGGAACTATGGCTACACCTTC.

This clone occurred once. CDR3 sequence (DNA): TGTGCCAGCAGCTTAGACAGATACACAGATACGCAGTATTTT. It yields the protein CASSLDRYTDTQYF. The J gene is TRBJ2-3, the V gene TRBV7-2; D is unclear. Germline values: CDR1 SGHTA, CDR2 FQGNSA. CDR3 length equals 14 residues. V lost 1 base and J 2 bases, leaving 7 bases between the germline ends.

This sequence joins TRBV6-5 and TRBJ1-6; 10 nucleotides agree with TRBD1. The CDR3 has 15 residues. The J segment lost 8 bases and the V segment lost 2 bases, leaving 3 bases of the junction unmatched. Germline V lookup: CDR1 MNHEY, CDR2 SVGAGI. The CDR3 sequence is CASSYRGQGYSPLHF. The CDR3 DNA follows: TGTGCCAGCAGTTACAGGGGACAGGGGTATTCACCCCTCCACTTT.

This clone has a single count. CDR3 bases: TGTGCCATCAGTGTACCTGTCGGGACTGCCGACGGCGGTGAGCAGTTCTTC. As protein: CAISVPVGTADGGEQFF. This chain uses TRBV10-3 with TRBJ2-1; tentatively, D is TRBD2 (6 bases). Germline loops: CDR1 ENHRY, CDR2 SYGVKD. The CDR3 contains 17 residues. The germline V and J ends were trimmed by 4 bases and 9 bases, with 25 bases remaining between them.

This rearrangement joins TRBV4-3 to TRBJ2-5; the match to TRBD2 covers 10 bases. J gave up 5 bases and V 1 base, and 10 bases lay outside the gene matches. This CDR3 is built from 17 residues. CDR1 and CDR2 (germline): LGHNA, YSLEER. CDR3 DNA sequence: TGCGCCAGCAGCCAAGTAGCCTCCCTAGCGGGAGAGGAGACCCAGTACTTC. As protein: CASSQVASLAGEETQYF.

The chain recombines TRBV5-1 with TRBJ1-2, with D tentatively TRBD1 (5 bases). The germline V gene encodes CDR1 SGHRS and CDR2 YFSETQ. This CDR3 contains 19 residues. The V end lost 0 bases, the J end lost 3 bases, and 24 bases lay between the germline ends. This CDR3 is CASSLVLDRGKGIHYGYTF. CDR3 nucleotides: TGCGCCAGCAGCTTGGTCCTTGATAGGGGCAAAGGGATCCACTATGGCTACACCTTC.

A single count supports this clone. V is TRBV6-1 and J is TRBJ2-4, with TRBD1 identical over 7 bases. The CDR3 extends over 12 amino acids. Germline-derived CDR1 and CDR2 are MNHNS and SASEGT. V lost 1 base to trimming and J lost 15 bases; unmatched junction nucleotides: 6. CDR3 nucleotides: TGTGCCAGCAGTGAAGGAAGGGGGCTGGGGTACTTC. Encoded protein: CASSEGRGLGYF.

CDR3 loop: CASSLGLRYEQYF. CDR3 nucleotide sequence: TGCGCCAGCAGCTTGGGACTCCGCTACGAGCAGTACTTC. The chain employs TRBV5-1 and TRBJ2-7; D is unresolved. Germline V gives CDR1 SGHRS, CDR2 YFSETQ. This CDR3 region has 13 residues. Trimming pared 0 bases from V and 3 bases from J, leaving 7 bases between.

The V gene is TRBV29-1, the J gene TRBJ2-5; D might be TRBD1 (6 bases). The CDR3 totals 12 residues. The V gene's germline CDR1 is SQVTM and CDR2 ANQGSEA. The V end lost 8 bases, the J end lost 3 bases, and 13 bases lay between the germline ends. The chain's CDR3 is CSTKDSKETQYF. CDR3 DNA: TGCAGCACCAAGGACAGTAAAGAGACCCAGTACTTC.

The V and J genes are TRBV4-3 and TRBJ1-4; a weak D match, TRBD1 (6 bases). The germline V gene has CDR1 LGHNA and CDR2 YSLEER. There are 17 residues in the CDR3. V lost 3 bases and J lost 0, with 14 bases in between. CDR3 region: CASSQRTGFATNEKLFF. The CDR3 region has the DNA TGCGCCAGCAGCCAGAGAACAGGGTTTGCAACTAATGAAAAACTGTTTTTT.

The table lists this clone with a count of one. The chain links TRBV20-1 to TRBJ1-1; no clear D gene. The CDR3 covers 11 residues. V was shortened by 5 bases and J by 11 bases, with 15 bases between the two germline ends. CDR1 is DFQATT, CDR2 SNEGSKA, per germline (reference sequence). The CDR3 DNA reads as TGCAGTGCTGGACCCGGGGTTGTGGCTTTCTTT. It codes for CSAGPGVVAFF.

The rearrangement links TRBV6-5 to TRBJ1-6; TRBD1 aligns across 8 bases. With V trimmed by 0 bases and J by 7 bases, 2 bases remained unmatched. Germline assignment: CDR1 MNHEY and CDR2 SVGAGI. CDR3 length: 15 amino acids. The CDR3 loop is CASSYSRTGNSPLHF. DNA for the CDR3: TGTGCCAGCAGTTACTCGAGGACAGGGAATTCACCCCTCCACTTT.

The rearrangement joins TRBV19 to TRBJ1-6, with 8 nucleotides matching TRBD1. The CDR3 contains 15 residues. J was trimmed by 10 bases and V by 8 bases; bases with no gene match: 13. Germline CDR1 and CDR2: LNHDA and SQIVND (reference sequence). CDR3 amino acids: CASRSPQGAGSPLHF. The CDR3 DNA reads TGTGCCAGTCGTAGCCCCCAGGGGGCAGGATCACCCCTCCACTTT.

The gene calls are TRBV7-2 and TRBJ1-2; D gene unclear. V lost 4 bases and J 0 bases, leaving 12 bases between the germline ends. Germline values: CDR1 SGHTA, CDR2 FQGNSA. This CDR3 has 15 residues. CDR3 sequence: CASSSKSFSNYGYTF. CDR3 nucleotides: TGTGCCAGCAGCTCAAAATCATTTTCTAACTATGGCTACACCTTC.

This clone occurred once. V usage is TRBV5-1 and J usage is TRBJ2-7, with D perhaps TRBD2 (6 bases). Trimming took off 0 bases at V and 2 bases at J, with 9 bases between the two ends. CDR1 and CDR2 from the germline V gene are SGHRS and YFSETQ. The CDR3 is 14 amino acids. The CDR3: CASSLGDWTYEQYF. DNA for the CDR3: TGCGCCAGCAGCTTGGGGGACTGGACCTACGAGCAGTACTTC. Full variable domain (rest looked up from reference TRBV5-1 and TRBJ2-7): KAGVTQTPRYLIKTRGQQVTLSCSPISGHRSVSWYQQTPGQGLQFLFEYFSETQRNKGNFPGRFSGRQFSNSRSEMNVSTLELGDSALYLCASSLGDWTYEQYFGPGTRLTVT.

J is TRBJ1-2 and V is TRBV4-1; perhaps TRBD1 as D (5 bases). Germline assignment: CDR1 MGHRA and CDR2 YSYEKL. The CDR3 is 17 residues long. Trimming took off 3 bases at V and 0 bases at J, with 17 bases between the two ends. In DNA form, the CDR3 reads TGCGCCAGCAGCCACCCCCCTGGGGCAGGAGCTAACTATGGCTACACCTTC. Amino acids: CASSHPPGAGANYGYTF.

This clone was detected a few times. This rearrangement joins TRBV5-5 to TRBJ2-2; 8 nucleotides match TRBD2. After removal of 0 bases from V and 4 bases from J, the junction contained 5 bases not matched to a gene. Per germline, CDR1 SGHKS and CDR2 YYEKEE (reference sequence). This CDR3 has 16 amino acids. The CDR3 is CASSLAQRGPTGELFF. CDR3 nucleotides: TGTGCCAGCAGCTTGGCACAGCGGGGGCCCACCGGGGAGCTGTTTTTT.

V usage is TRBV9 and J usage is TRBJ2-3, with 7 bases that match TRBD2. The junction had 11 bases not matched to a gene; V was cut back by 4 bases and J by 6 bases. CDR3 length: 15 amino acids. Germline V CDR1 and CDR2: SGDLS, YYNGEE. The CDR3 DNA reads as TGTGCCAGCAGCCCAACGGGGGGAATGGGTGATACGCAGTATTTT. Protein: CASSPTGGMGDTQYF.